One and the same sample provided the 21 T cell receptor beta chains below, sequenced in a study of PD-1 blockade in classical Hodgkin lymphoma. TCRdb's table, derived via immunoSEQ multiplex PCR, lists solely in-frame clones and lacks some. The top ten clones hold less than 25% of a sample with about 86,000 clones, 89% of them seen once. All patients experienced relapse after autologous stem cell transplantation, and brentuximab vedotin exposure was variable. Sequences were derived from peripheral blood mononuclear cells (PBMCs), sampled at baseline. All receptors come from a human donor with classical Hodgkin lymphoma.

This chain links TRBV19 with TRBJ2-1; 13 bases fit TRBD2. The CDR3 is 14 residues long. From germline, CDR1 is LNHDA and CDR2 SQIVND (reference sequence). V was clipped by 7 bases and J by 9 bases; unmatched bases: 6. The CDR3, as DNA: TGTGCCAGTACCGGACTAGCGGGAGCGGTTGAGCAGTTCTTC. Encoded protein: CASTGLAGAVEQFF.

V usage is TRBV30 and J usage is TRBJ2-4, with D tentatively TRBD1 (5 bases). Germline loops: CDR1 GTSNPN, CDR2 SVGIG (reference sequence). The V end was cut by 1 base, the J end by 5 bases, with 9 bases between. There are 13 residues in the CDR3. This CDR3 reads CAWSDDRENIQYF. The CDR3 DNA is TGTGCCTGGAGTGACGACAGAGAAAACATTCAGTACTTC. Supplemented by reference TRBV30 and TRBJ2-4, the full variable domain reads SQTIHQWPATLVQPVGSPLSLECTVEGTSNPNLYWYRQAAGRGLQLLFYSVGIGQISSEVPQNLSASRPQDRQFILSSKKLLLSDSGFYLCAWSDDRENIQYFGAGTRLSVL.

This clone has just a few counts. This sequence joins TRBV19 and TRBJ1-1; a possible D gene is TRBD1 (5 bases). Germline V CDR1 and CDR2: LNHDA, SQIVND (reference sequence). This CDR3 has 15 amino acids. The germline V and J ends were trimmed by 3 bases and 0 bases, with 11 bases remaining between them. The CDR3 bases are TGTGCCAGTAGTATTAGTGGCAGGGTGAACACTGAAGCTTTCTTT. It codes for CASSISGRVNTEAFF.

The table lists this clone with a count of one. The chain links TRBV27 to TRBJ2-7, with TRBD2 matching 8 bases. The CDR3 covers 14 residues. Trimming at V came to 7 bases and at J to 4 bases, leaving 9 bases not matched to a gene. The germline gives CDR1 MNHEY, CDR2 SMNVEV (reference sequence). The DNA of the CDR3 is TGTGCCAGCAAACCTCAGCGGGAGCGGTACGAGCAGTACTTC. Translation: CASKPQRERYEQYF.

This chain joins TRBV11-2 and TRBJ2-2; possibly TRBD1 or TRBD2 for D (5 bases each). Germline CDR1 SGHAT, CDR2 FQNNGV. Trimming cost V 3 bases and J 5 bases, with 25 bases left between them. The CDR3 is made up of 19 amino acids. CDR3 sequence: CASSLALGRGQGLTGELFF. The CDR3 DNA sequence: TGTGCCAGCAGCTTGGCACTAGGACGCGGGCAGGGTTTGACCGGGGAGCTGTTTTTT.

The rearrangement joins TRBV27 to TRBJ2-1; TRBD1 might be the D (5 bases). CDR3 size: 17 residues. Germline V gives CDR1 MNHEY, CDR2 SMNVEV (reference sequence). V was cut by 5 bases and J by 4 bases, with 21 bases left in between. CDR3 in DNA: TGTGCCAGCAGTCCAGTAGTATTCGGCGGACAATACAATGAGCAGTTCTTC. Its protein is CASSPVVFGGQYNEQFF.

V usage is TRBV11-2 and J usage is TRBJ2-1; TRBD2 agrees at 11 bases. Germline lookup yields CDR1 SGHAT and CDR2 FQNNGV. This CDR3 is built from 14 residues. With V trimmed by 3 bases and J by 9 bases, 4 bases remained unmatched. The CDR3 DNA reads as TGTGCCAGCAGCTTCACTAGCGGGAGCGGTGAGCAGTTCTTC. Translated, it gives CASSFTSGSGEQFF.

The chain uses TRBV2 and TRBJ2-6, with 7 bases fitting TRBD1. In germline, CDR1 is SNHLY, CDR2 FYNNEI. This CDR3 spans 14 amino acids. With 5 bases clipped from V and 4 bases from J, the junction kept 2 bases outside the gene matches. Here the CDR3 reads CASSQGVGANVLTF. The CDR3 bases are TGTGCCAGCAGTCAGGGGGTCGGGGCCAACGTCCTGACTTTC.

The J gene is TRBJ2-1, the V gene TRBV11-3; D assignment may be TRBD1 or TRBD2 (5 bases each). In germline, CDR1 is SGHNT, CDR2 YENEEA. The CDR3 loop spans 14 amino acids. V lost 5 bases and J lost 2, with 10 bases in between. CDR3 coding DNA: TGTGCCAGCAGCGCTCGGGGCACCTACAATGAGCAGTTCTTC. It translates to CASSARGTYNEQFF.

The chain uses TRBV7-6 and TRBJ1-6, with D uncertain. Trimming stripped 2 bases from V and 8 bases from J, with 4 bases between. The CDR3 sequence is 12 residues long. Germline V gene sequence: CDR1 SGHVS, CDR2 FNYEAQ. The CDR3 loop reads CASSLFDSPLHF. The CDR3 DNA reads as TGTGCCAGCAGCTTATTTGATTCACCCCTCCACTTT.

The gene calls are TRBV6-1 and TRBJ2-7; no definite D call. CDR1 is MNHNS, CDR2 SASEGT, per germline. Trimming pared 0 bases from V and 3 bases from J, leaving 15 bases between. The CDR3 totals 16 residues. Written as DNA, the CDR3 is TGTGCCAGCAGTGAAGCAGGTTCCTTAACCCTCTACGAGCAGTACTTC. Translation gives CASSEAGSLTLYEQYF.

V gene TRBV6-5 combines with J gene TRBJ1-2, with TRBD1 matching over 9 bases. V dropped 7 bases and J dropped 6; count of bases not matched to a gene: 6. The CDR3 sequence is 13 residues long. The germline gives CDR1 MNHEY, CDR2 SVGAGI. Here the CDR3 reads CASTPDRGNGYTF. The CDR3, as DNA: TGTGCCAGCACCCCGGACAGGGGTAATGGCTACACCTTC.

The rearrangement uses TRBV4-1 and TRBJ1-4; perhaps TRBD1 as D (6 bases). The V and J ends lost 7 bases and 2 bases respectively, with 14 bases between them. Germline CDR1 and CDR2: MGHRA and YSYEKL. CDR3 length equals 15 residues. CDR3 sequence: CASTGGARTNEKLFF. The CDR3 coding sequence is TGCGCCAGCACGGGGGGGGCTCGCACTAATGAAAAACTGTTTTTT.

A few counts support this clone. CDR3 loop: CAIGRNQPQHF. The CDR3 bases are TGTGCCATAGGACGCAATCAGCCCCAGCATTTT. The chain recombines TRBV10-3 with TRBJ1-5; no firm D call. V lost 9 bases to trimming and J lost 2 bases, with 5 bases between them. CDR1 ENHRY and CDR2 SYGVKD come from the germline V gene. There are 11 residues in the CDR3.

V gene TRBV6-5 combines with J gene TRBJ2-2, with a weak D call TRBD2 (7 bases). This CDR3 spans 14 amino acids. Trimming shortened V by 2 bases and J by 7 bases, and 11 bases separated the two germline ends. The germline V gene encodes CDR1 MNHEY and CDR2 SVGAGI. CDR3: CASSYRGASGELFF. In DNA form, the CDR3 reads TGTGCCAGCAGTTACCGGGGGGCGAGCGGGGAGCTGTTTTTT.

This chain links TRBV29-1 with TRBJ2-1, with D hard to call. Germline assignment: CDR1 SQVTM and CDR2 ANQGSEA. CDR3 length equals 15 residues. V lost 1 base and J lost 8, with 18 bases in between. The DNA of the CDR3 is TGCAGCGTTGAAGCCATCGAGGCACTGGTCGATGAGCAGTTCTTC. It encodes CSVEAIEALVDEQFF.

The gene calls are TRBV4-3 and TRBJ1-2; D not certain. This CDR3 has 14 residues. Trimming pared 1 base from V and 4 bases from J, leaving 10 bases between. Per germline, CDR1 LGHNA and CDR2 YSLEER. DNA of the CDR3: TGCGCCAGCAGCCAAGCCCAGGACCCCTATGGCTACACCTTC. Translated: CASSQAQDPYGYTF.

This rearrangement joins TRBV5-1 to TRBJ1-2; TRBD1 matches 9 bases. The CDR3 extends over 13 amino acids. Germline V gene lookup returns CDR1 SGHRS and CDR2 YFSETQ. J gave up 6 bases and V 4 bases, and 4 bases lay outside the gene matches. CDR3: CASSRRTGDGYTF. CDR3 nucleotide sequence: TGCGCCAGCAGCCGAAGGACAGGGGATGGCTACACCTTC.

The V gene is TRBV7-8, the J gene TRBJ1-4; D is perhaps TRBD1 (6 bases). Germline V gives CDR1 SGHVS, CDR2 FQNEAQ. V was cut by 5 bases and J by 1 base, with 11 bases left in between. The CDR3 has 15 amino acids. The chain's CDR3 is CASSPGEITNEKLFF. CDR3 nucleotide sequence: TGTGCCAGCAGCCCAGGGGAGATAACTAATGAAAAACTGTTTTTT. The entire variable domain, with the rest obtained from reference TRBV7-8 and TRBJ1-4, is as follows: GAGVSQSPRYKVAKRGQDVALRCDPISGHVSLFWYQQALGQGPEFLTYFQNEAQLDKSGLPSDRFFAERPEGSVSTLKIQRTQQEDSAVYLCASSPGEITNEKLFFGSGTQLSVL.

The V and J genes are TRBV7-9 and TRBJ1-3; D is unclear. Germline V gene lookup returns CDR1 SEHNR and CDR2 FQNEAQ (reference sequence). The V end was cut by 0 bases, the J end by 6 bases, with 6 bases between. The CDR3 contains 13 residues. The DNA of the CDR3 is TGTGCCAGCAGCTTAGCCGGGGAAAACACCATATATTTT. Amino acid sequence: CASSLAGENTIYF.

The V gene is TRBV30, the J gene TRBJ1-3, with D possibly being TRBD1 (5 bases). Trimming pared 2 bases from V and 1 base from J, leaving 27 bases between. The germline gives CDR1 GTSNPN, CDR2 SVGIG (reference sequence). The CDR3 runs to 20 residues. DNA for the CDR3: TGTGCCTGGAGTTCGACCAGACAGCTTAGCCAGATTTTATCTGGAAACACCATATATTTT. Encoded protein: CAWSSTRQLSQILSGNTIYF.